This T cell receptor (beta chain) appears in the sequencing data of a study of spatial heterogeneity in lung cancer. A unique molecular identifier was attached to every TCR cDNA molecule. Each CDR3 protein is one row after TCRdb ran MiXCR on the 5' RACE reads. The table includes about 13,000 distinct CDR3 sequences, approximately 7% detected once. Study observations and caveats: Within tumors, counts of expanded alpha and beta TCRs tracked tumor mutation counts.

Time point in this sample: sample taken at primary tumor resection. Germline CDR1 is DFQATT and CDR2 is SNEGSKA (reference sequence). V was shortened by 0 bases and J by 1 base, with 4 bases between the two germline ends. This CDR3 comprises 13 residues. This clonotype occurred many times. What it binds is not known. The sample consisted of lung tumor tissue, taken at surgery. The clonotype originates from a female donor with early-stage non-small cell lung cancer. This chain uses TRBV20-1 with TRBJ1-3; no clear D gene. CDR3 in amino acids: CSAREGSGNTIYF. The CDR3 bases are TGCAGTGCTAGAGAGGGATCTGGAAACACCATATATTTT.